This T cell receptor beta chain originates from a study of low-dose radiotherapy and immunotherapy resistance in tumors. Overall study context: Cohort 1 was given 0.5 Gy fractions every 2 weeks, 6.5 Gy in total. Patients took oral aspirin 300 mg daily for four cycles from cycle 1 day 1. Per fraction, Cohort 2 was given 1 Gy every two weeks, accumulating a total of 13 Gy over 26 weeks.

cDNA synthesis used a TRAV/TRBV-specific primer set for both chains. Both a constant-region primer and a V-primer adapter served to amplify TCRs across approximately 19 PCR cycles. MiXCR, run by TCRdb on the reads, gives a single entry per CDR3 protein. The sample shows 60,000 to 75,000 distinct CDR3 sequences, 26% of them seen only once. Time point in this sample: before trial treatment. Eligibility criteria specified advanced solid malignancies devoid of tumor-infiltrating lymphocytes. This clonotype was found many times. This CDR3 contains 13 residues. Germline CDR1 SGHTA, CDR2 FQGNSA. The V and J ends lost 6 bases and 7 bases respectively, with 13 bases between them.

The sample here was PBMCs, taken before treatment. The V and J genes are TRBV7-2 and TRBJ2-1; D call uncertain. The sequence came from a male donor with rectosigmoid adenocarcinoma. This CDR3 is CASSYNFGNEQFF. The CDR3 DNA reads as TGTGCCAGCAGTTATAATTTCGGGAATGAGCAGTTCTTC.